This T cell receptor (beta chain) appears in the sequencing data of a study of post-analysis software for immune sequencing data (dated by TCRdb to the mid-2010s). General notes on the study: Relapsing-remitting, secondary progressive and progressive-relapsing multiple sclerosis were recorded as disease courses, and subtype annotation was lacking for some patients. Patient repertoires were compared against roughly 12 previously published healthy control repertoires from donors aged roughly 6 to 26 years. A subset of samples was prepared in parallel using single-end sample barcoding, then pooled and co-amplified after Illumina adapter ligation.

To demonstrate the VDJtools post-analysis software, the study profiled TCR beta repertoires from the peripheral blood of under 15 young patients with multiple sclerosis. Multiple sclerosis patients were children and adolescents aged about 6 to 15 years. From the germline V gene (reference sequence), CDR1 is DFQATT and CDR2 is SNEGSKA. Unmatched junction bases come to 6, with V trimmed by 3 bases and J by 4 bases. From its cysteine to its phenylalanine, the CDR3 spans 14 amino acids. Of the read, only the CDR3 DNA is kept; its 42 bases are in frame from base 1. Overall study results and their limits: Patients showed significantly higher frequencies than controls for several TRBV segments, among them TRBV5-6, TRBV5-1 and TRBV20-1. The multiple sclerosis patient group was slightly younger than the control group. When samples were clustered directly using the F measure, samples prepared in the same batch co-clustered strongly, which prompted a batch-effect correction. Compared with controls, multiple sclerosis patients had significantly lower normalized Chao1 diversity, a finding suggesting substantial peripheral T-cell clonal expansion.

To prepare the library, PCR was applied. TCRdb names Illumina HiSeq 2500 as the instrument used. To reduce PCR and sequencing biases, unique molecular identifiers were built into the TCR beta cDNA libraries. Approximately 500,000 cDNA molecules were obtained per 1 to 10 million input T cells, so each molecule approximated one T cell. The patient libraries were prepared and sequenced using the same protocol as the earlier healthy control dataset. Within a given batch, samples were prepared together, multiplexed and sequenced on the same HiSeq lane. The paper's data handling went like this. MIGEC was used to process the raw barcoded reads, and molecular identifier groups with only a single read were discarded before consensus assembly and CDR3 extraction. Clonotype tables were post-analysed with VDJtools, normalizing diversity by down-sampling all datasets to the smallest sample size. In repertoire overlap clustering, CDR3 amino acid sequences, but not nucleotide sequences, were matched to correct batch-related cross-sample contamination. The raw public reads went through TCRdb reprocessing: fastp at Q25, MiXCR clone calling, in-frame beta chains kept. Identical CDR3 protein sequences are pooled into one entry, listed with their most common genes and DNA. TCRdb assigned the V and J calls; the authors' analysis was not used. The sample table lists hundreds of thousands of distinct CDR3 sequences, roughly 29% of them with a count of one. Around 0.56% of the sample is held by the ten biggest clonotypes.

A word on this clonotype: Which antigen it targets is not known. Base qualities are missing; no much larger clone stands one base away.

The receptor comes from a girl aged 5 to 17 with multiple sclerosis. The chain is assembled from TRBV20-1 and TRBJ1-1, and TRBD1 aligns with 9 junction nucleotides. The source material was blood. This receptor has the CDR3 CSASLQGAGTEAFF. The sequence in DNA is TGCAGTGCTAGCCTACAGGGGGCCGGCACTGAAGCTTTCTTT.